The source of this T cell receptor beta chain is a study of chemoradiotherapy in HPV16-positive cancers. This CDR3 has 13 residues. Germline loops: CDR1 GTSNPN, CDR2 SVGIG (reference sequence). With 1 base removed from V and 10 bases from J, the gap between germline ends came to 14 bases. Data came from immunoSEQ multiplex PCR; TCRdb stores just in-frame clones and leaves some out. The sample lists approximately 11,000 clones, roughly 80% seen once, with approximately 0.98% in the top ten. This receptor was obtained from a human donor with HPV-associated anogenital cancer. The chain is built from TRBV30 and TRBJ2-1, with D perhaps matching TRBD2 (6 bases). The sample here was taken from a patient who underwent chemoradiotherapy. CDR3 bases: TGTGCCTGGAGTGAGGGACTCGAGCAAGAGCAGTTCTTC. Its translation is CAWSEGLEQEQFF. Filled out from reference TRBV30 and TRBJ2-1, the complete variable domain reads SQTIHQWPATLVQPVGSPLSLECTVEGTSNPNLYWYRQAAGRGLQLLFYSVGIGQISSEVPQNLSASRPQDRQFILSSKKLLLSDSGFYLCAWSEGLEQEQFFGPGTRLTVL.